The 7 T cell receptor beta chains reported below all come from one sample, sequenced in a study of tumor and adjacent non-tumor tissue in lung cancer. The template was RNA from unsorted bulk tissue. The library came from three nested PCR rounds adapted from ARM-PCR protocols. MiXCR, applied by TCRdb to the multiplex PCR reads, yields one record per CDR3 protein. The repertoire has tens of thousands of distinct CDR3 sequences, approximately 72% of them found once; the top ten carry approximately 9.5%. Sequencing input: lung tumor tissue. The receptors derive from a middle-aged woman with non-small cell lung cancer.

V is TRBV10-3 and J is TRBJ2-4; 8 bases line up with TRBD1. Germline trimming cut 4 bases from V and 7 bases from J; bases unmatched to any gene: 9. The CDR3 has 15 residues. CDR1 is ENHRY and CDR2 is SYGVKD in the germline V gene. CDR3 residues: CAISAGDRSKNIQYF. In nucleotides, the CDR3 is TGTGCCATCAGTGCTGGGGACAGGAGCAAGAACATTCAGTACTTC.

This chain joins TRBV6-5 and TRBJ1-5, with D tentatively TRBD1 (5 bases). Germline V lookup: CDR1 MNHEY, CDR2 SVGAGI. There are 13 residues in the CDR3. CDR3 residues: CAGKGRVNQPQHF. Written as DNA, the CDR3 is TGTGCTGGCAAGGGCAGGGTTAATCAGCCCCAGCATTTT.

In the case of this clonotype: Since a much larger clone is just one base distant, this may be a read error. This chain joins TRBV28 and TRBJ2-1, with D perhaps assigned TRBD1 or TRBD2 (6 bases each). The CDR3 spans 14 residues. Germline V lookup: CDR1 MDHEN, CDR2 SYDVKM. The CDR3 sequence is CAGSFAGEVNEQFF. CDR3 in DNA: TGTGCCGGCAGTTTCGCAGGGGAGGTCAATGAGCAGTTCTTC.

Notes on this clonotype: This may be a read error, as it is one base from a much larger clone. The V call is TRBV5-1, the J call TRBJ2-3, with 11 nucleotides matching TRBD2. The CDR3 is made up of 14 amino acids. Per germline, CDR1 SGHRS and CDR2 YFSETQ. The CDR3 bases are TGCCCCAGCAGCGTAGCGGGGGGGCCAGATACGCAGTATTTT. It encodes CPSSVAGGPDTQYF.

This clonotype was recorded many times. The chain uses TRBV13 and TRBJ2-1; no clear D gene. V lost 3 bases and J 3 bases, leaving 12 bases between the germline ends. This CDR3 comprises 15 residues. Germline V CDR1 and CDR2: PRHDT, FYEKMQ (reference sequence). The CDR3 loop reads CASSFSRLDYNEQFF. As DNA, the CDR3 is TGTGCCAGCAGCTTTTCACGGCTAGACTACAATGAGCAGTTCTTC.

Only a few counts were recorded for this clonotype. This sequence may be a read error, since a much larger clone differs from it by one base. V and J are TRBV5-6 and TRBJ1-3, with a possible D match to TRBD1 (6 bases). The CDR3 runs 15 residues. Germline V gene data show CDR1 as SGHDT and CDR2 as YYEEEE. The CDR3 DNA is TGTGCCAGCAGCGTAGAAAGGACAGCTGGATACACCATATATTTT. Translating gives CASSVERTAGYTIYF.

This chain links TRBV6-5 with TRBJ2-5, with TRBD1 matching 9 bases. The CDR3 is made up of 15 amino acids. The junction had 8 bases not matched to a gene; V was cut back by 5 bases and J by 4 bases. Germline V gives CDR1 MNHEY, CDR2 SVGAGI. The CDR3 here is CASSPPGQGLETQYF. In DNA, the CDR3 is TGTGCCAGCAGTCCCCCGGGACAGGGACTAGAGACCCAGTACTTC.